These 17 T cell receptor beta chains were all obtained from the same sample, sequenced in a study of blood T cell repertoires in COVID-19. Produced via immunoSEQ multiplex PCR; TCRdb's table is partial and in-frame only. The sample yields under 200,000 clones, around 83% seen once. Sequenced input: peripheral blood. The source of these receptors is a woman at least 80 years old with acute or convalescent COVID-19.

This clone was recorded only once. The junction departs from germline at one end; a sequencing error may be responsible. The chain recombines TRBV6-1 with TRBJ2-6; no clear D. CDR3 size: 15 residues. Per the germline V gene, CDR1 is MNHNS and CDR2 is SASEGT. CDR3 amino acids: CASSKAPSGANVLTF. DNA for the CDR3: TGTGCCAGCAGTAAAGCCCCTTCTGGGGCCAACGTCCTGACTTTC.

CDR3: CASSRARDNFGEQYF. The CDR3 DNA is TGTGCCAGCAGCCGAGCCAGGGACAATTTTGGCGAGCAGTACTTC. The V and J genes are TRBV28 and TRBJ2-7, with D perhaps TRBD1 (6 bases). Trimming took 6 bases from V and 6 from J, leaving 21 bases between them. The CDR3 is made up of 15 amino acids. Germline CDR1 is MDHEN and CDR2 is SYDVKM.

This clone was counted once. This rearrangement joins TRBV7-9 to TRBJ1-6; 7 bases agree with TRBD1. The CDR3 contains 15 residues. Germline CDR1 reads SEHNR; CDR2 reads FQNEAQ (reference sequence). V shed 5 bases and J 7 bases; nucleotides not matched to a gene: 8. CDR3 nucleotide sequence: TGTGCCAGCAGCCCCCGCGGGGACAGAAATTCACCCCTCCACTTT. Amino acids: CASSPRGDRNSPLHF.

There are a few counts of this clone. The CDR3 DNA reads TGCGCCAGCAGCGGGAGTGGCGGTATTAACTATGGCTACACCTTC. This encodes CASSGSGGINYGYTF. The chain couples TRBV5-1 to TRBJ1-2, with unresolved D. Looked up from germline, CDR1 is SGHRS and CDR2 is YFSETQ. Trimming removed 4 bases from V and 1 base from J, with 14 bases in between. This CDR3 is 15 amino acids long.

The chain is built from TRBV5-6 and TRBJ1-2; no reliable D call. The CDR3 spans 13 residues. CDR1 is SGHDT and CDR2 is YYEEEE in the germline V gene. Between the trimmed V and J ends, which lost 1 base and 8 bases, there was a span of 12 bases. DNA for the CDR3: TGTGCCAGCAGCTTGCAGGTGGAGGAAGGCTACACCTTC. Its translation is CASSLQVEEGYTF.

The chain carries TRBV3-1 (or the pseudogene TRBV3-2) and TRBJ1-1; TRBD1 agrees at 7 bases. The V and J ends lost 3 bases and 0 bases, in that order; junction bases with no gene match: 7. Germline V gives CDR1 LGHDT, CDR2 YNNKEL (reference sequence). The CDR3 has 16 residues. CDR3: CASSHYRGTMNTEAFF. The CDR3 coding sequence is TGTGCCAGCAGCCATTACAGGGGCACCATGAACACTGAAGCTTTCTTT.

This chain uses TRBV4-1 with TRBJ1-2; TRBD1 matches at 7 bases. The CDR3 contains 15 residues. V lost 4 bases to trimming and J lost 0 bases; unmatched junction nucleotides: 5. Germline V lookup: CDR1 MGHRA, CDR2 YSYEKL. DNA for the CDR3: TGCGCCAGCAGCCCTATACAGGGGCCTAACTATGGCTACACCTTC. Translation gives CASSPIQGPNYGYTF.

The rearrangement uses TRBV6-6 and TRBJ1-4, with D possibly TRBD1 on 6 matching bases. Trimming cost V 7 bases and J 4 bases, with 16 bases left between them. The CDR3 has 15 residues. CDR1 and CDR2 from the germline V gene are MNHNY and SVGAGI (reference sequence). The CDR3 sequence is CASTNRGGGNEKLFF. The CDR3 coding sequence is TGTGCCAGCACCAACCGAGGGGGGGGTAATGAAAAACTGTTTTTT.

The rearrangement joins TRBV6-2 or TRBV6-3 to TRBJ2-3, with D possibly being TRBD2 (6 bases). The CDR3 loop spans 14 amino acids. Germline lookup yields CDR1 MNHEY and CDR2 SVGEGT. V was shortened by 4 bases and J by 4 bases, with 12 bases between the two germline ends. In DNA, the CDR3 is TGTGCCAGCAGTTTACTAGCCACTTCAGATACGCAGTATTTT. The encoded protein is CASSLLATSDTQYF.

The chain is built from TRBV7-2 and TRBJ2-7, with D possibly being TRBD2 (6 bases). This CDR3 has 14 amino acids. In germline, CDR1 is SGHTA, CDR2 FQGNSA. V was clipped by 2 bases and J by 6 bases, with 14 bases between them. CDR3 residues: CASSLRRESTEQYF. The CDR3 DNA sequence: TGTGCCAGCAGCTTAAGACGGGAGTCGACCGAGCAGTACTTC.

V and J are TRBV7-2 and TRBJ2-1; no clear D gene. The V end lost 5 bases, the J end lost 8 bases, and 7 bases lay between the germline ends. The germline V gene encodes CDR1 SGHTA and CDR2 FQGNSA. This CDR3 has 11 amino acids. The CDR3 DNA is TGTGCCAGCAGCAACCGGGATGAGCAGTTCTTC. Translated, it gives CASSNRDEQFF.

This rearrangement joins TRBV27 to TRBJ2-7; 14 bases line up with TRBD2. Germline trimming cut 5 bases from V and 1 base from J; bases unmatched to any gene: 7. The CDR3 has 17 residues. CDR1 MNHEY and CDR2 SMNVEV come from the germline V gene (reference sequence). The CDR3 here is CASSLGLAGDRSYEQYF. CDR3 DNA: TGTGCCAGCAGTCTGGGACTAGCGGGAGATCGGTCCTACGAGCAGTACTTC.

This rearrangement joins TRBV5-4 to TRBJ2-1; D is possibly TRBD2 (6 bases). Germline lookup yields CDR1 SGHNT and CDR2 YYREEE (reference sequence). Trimming took 10 bases from V and 5 from J, leaving 22 bases between them. The CDR3 runs 15 residues. The CDR3, as DNA: TGTGCCGCTAGTCCGTGGGGGGTTACGGACAATGAGCAGTTCTTC. It encodes CAASPWGVTDNEQFF.

The chain carries TRBV15 and TRBJ1-1, with D maybe TRBD1 (5 bases). This CDR3 comprises 15 residues. Germline V lookup: CDR1 LNHNV, CDR2 YYDKDF (reference sequence). V shed 4 bases and J shed 11 bases, with 23 bases lying between them. In nucleotides, the CDR3 is TGTGCCACCAGCAAAACCAATGGGCAGGGTAGATACGCTTTCTTT. It is translated as CATSKTNGQGRYAFF. The whole variable domain, filled in from reference TRBV15 and TRBJ1-1, reads DAMVIQNPRYQVTQFGKPVTLSCSQTLNHNVMYWYQQKSSQAPKLLFHYYDKDFNNEADTPDNFQSRRPNTSFCFLDIRSPGLGDTAMYLCATSKTNGQGRYAFFGQGTRLTVV.

The chain has TRBV18 and TRBJ2-5; D may be TRBD1 (8 bases). The CDR3 is made up of 14 amino acids. Germline values: CDR1 KGHSH, CDR2 LQKENI. V lost 4 bases to trimming and J lost 5 bases, with 14 bases between them. The CDR3 DNA is TGTGCCAGCTCACTAACAGGGGGGGACGAGACCCAGTACTTC. This translates into CASSLTGGDETQYF. Complete variable domain (other parts from reference TRBV18 and TRBJ2-5): NAGVMQNPRHLVRRRGQEARLRCSPMKGHSHVYWYRQLPEEGLKFMVYLQKENIIDESGMPKERFSAEFPKEGPSILRIQQVVRGDSAAYFCASSLTGGDETQYFGPGTRLLVL.

The chain carries TRBV5-1 and TRBJ2-3; 12 bases agree with TRBD1. From germline, CDR1 is SGHRS and CDR2 YFSETQ. The CDR3 is made up of 15 amino acids. After removal of 4 bases from V and 4 bases from J, the junction contained 4 bases not matched to a gene. DNA for the CDR3: TGCGCCAGCAGCCCGGGGACAGGGGGCGCAGATACGCAGTATTTT. As protein: CASSPGTGGADTQYF. Filled out from reference TRBV5-1 and TRBJ2-3, the complete variable domain reads KAGVTQTPRYLIKTRGQQVTLSCSPISGHRSVSWYQQTPGQGLQFLFEYFSETQRNKGNFPGRFSGRQFSNSRSEMNVSTLELGDSALYLCASSPGTGGADTQYFGPGTRLTVL.

The chain recombines TRBV7-9 with TRBJ1-1; perhaps TRBD1 as D (6 bases). Looked up from germline, CDR1 is SEHNR and CDR2 is FQNEAQ (reference sequence). V lost 6 bases to trimming and J lost 3 bases, with 11 bases between them. The CDR3 totals 13 residues. The chain's CDR3 is CASSSQGYTEAFF. DNA of the CDR3: TGTGCCAGCAGTTCCCAGGGGTACACTGAAGCTTTCTTT.